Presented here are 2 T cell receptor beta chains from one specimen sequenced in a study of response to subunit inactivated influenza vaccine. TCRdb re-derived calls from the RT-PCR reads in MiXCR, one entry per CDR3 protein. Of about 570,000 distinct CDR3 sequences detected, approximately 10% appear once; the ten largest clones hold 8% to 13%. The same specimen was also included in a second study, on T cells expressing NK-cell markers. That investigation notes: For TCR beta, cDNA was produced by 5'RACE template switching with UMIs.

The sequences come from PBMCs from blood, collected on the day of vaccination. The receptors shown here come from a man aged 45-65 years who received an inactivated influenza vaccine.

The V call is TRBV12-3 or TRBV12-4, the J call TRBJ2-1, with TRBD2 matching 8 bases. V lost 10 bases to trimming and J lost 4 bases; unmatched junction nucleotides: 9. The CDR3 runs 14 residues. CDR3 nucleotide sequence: TGTGCCACCTCCGGGACTAGTTTTTACAATGAGCAGTTCTTC. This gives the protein CATSGTSFYNEQFF.

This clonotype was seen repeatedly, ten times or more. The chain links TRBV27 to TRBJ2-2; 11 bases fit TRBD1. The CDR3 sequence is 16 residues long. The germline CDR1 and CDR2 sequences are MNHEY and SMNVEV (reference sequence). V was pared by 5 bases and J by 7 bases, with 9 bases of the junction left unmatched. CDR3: CASSGAGTGGIGELFF. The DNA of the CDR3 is TGTGCCAGCAGTGGCGCCGGGACAGGGGGTATCGGGGAGCTGTTTTTT.